There are many counts of the clone carrying this T cell receptor (beta chain). Its antigen is unknown. The data derive from a study of spatial heterogeneity in lung cancer. Study-level points and caveats: Intratumoral expanded alpha and beta TCR counts were found to track tumor mutation counts.

The CDR3 length is 15 residues. Losses at the gene ends were 6 bases for V and 0 bases for J; bases not matched to a gene: 10. Germline CDR1 is DFQATT and CDR2 is SNEGSKA (reference sequence). The sample's time point: sample taken at primary tumor resection. The donors were about 67 patients with non-small cell lung cancer that was early-stage and untreated. Each CDR3 protein gets one entry after TCRdb re-called the 5' RACE reads with MiXCR. The sample has about 100,000 distinct CDR3 sequences; 4.4% are singletons. The chain has TRBV20-1 and TRBJ2-7; TRBD2 matches 8 bases. This clonotype originated in a male donor with early-stage non-small cell lung cancer. The sequencing here drew on lung tumor tissue, taken at surgery. The DNA for the CDR3 is TGCAGTGCGATCCCCCTAGCGGGCGTCTCCTACGAGCAGTACTTC. Translation gives CSAIPLAGVSYEQYF.